This T cell receptor beta chain stems from a study of blood T cell repertoires in COVID-19. Study context: Acute and convalescent COVID-19 specimens originated in the United States, Italy and Spain. Sources were T cells, B-cell-depleted T cells, or PBMCs; the material itself was cDNA or gDNA.

In the original workflow: Estimation of nucleated cell counts was performed using reference gene primer amplification. Using immunoSEQ multiplex PCR, the repertoire was profiled, and TCRdb retains in-frame clones only, with some absent. V and J calls and clone size are given by that table; D and trimming were obtained from the DNA. In the table there are about 99,000 clones, 86% of which are singletons. In germline, CDR1 is SGHTA, CDR2 FQGNSA. The CDR3 has 15 amino acids. The V end was cut by 2 bases, the J end by 4 bases, with 15 bases between. The J gene is TRBJ2-7, the V gene TRBV7-2; no firm D call. Material for sequencing was peripheral blood. The clonotype was recovered from a woman aged 60-70 years in a cohort sampled during active or convalescent COVID-19. The CDR3 sequence is CASSLRSNYLYEQYF. In nucleotides, the CDR3 is TGTGCCAGCAGCTTACGTTCTAACTACCTATACGAGCAGTACTTC. Together with reference TRBV7-2 and TRBJ2-7, the CDR3 gives the full variable domain: GAGVSQSPSNKVTEKGKDVELRCDPISGHTALYWYRQSLGQGLEFLIYFQGNSAPDKSGLPSDRFSAERTGGSVSTLTIQRTQQEDSAVYLCASSLRSNYLYEQYFGPGTRLTVT.